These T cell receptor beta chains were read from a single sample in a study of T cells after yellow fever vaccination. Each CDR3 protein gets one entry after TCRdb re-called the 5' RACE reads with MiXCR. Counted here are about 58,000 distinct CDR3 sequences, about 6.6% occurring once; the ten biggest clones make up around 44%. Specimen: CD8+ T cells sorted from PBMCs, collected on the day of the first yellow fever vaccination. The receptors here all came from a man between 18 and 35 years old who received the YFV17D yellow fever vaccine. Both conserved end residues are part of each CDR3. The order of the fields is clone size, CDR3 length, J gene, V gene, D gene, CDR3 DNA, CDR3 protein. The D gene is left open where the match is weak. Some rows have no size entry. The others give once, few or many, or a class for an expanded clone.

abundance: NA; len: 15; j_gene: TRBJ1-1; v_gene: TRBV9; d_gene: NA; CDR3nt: TGTGCCAGCAGCACCAGCCGGGGGGAGAACACTGAAGCTTTCTTT; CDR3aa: CASSTSRGENTEAFF
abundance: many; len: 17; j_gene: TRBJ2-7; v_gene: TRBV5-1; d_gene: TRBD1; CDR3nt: TGCGCCAGCAGCTTTGTGTTGCCCTGGGACAGGGCTTACGAGCAGTACTTC; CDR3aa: CASSFVLPWDRAYEQYF
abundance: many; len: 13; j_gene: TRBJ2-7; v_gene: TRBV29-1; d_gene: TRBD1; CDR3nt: TGCAGCGTAACAGGGGTACGGGTCAACGAGCAGTACTTC; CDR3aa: CSVTGVRVNEQYF
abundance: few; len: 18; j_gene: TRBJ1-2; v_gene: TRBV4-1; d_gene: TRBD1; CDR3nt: TGCGCCAGCAGCCAAGAACCTGTAAAAGGGGGCTACTACTATGGCTACACCTTC; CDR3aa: CASSQEPVKGGYYYGYTF
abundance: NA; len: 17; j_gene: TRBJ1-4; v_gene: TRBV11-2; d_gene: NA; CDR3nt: TGTGCCAGCAGCTTAGGGGACCTTGGGGCTGGGTATGAAAAACTGTTTTTT; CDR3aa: CASSLGDLGAGYEKLFF
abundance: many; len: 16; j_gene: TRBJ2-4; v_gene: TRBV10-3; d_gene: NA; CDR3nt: TGTGCCATCAGTGAGTCGATTGATCTTGTCAAAAACATTCAGTACTTC; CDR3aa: CAISESIDLVKNIQYF
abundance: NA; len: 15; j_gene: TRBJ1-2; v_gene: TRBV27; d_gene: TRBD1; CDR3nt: TGTGCCAGCAGTCCGGGGACAGGGACGTACTATGGCTACACCTTC; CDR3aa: CASSPGTGTYYGYTF
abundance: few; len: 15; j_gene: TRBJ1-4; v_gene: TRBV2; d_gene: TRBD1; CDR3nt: TGTGCCAGCAGTGATCCCGGGACAGGGAATGAAAAACTGTTTTTT; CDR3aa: CASSDPGTGNEKLFF
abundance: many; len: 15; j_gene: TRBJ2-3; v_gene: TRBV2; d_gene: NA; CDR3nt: TGTGCCAGCAGTGAAGGGGTAGCCCTCACAGATACGCAGTATTTT; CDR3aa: CASSEGVALTDTQYF
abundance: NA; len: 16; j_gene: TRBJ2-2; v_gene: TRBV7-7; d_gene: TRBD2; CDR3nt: TGTGCTAGCAGCTTAGAGGTAGCGGGCCTAACCGGGGAGCTGTTTTTT; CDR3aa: CASSLEVAGLTGELFF
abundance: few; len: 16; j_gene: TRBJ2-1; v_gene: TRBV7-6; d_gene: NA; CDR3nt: TGTGCCAGCAGCTTAGAGGTACGCCAGCCTTACAATGAGCAGTTCTTC; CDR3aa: CASSLEVRQPYNEQFF
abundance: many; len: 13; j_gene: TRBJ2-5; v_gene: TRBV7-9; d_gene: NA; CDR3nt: TGTGCCCCGACAGTGGAGGGACAAGAGACCCAGTACTTC; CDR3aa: CAPTVEGQETQYF
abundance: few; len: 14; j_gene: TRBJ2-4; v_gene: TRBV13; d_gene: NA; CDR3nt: TGTGCCAGCAGCTTAAGGGCCAGGGTAAACATTCAGTACTTC; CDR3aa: CASSLRARVNIQYF
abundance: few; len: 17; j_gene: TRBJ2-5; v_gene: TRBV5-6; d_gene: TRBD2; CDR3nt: TGTGCCAGCAGCTCTAGACCTTCGGGGGGGGGCCAAGAGACCCAGTACTTC; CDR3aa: CASSSRPSGGGQETQYF
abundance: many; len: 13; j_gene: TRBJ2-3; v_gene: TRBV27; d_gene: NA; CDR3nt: TGTGCCAGCAGTTTAGTCCACACAGATACGCAGTATTTT; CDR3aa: CASSLVHTDTQYF
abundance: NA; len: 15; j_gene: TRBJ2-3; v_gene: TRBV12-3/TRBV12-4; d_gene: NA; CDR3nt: TGTGCCAGCAGGACCACAGAGGGTGGCACAGATACGCAGTATTTT; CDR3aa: CASRTTEGGTDTQYF
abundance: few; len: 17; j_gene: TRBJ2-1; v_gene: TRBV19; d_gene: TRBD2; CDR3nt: TGTGCCAGTAGTACCCCCCCTCTAGCGGGGCCCAGTGATGAGCAGTTCTTC; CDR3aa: CASSTPPLAGPSDEQFF
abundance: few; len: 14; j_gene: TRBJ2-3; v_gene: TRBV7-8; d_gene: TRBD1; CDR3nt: TGTGCCAGCAGCTTTGGGACAGCGGCAGATACGCAGTATTTT; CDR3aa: CASSFGTAADTQYF
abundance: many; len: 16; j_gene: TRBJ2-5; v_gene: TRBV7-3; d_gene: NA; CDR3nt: TGTGCCAGCAGCTTAACGGGACAAACGTACCAAGAGACCCAGTACTTC; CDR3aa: CASSLTGQTYQETQYF
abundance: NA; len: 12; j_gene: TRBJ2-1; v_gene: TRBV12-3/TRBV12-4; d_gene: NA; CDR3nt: TGTGCCAGCAGCTTCCCACACAATGAGCAGTTCTTC; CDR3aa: CASSFPHNEQFF
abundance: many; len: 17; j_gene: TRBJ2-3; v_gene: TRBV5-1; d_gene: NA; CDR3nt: TGCGCCAGCAGCATCCGGGAACAGACCCACTTCACAGATACGCAGTATTTT; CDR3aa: CASSIREQTHFTDTQYF
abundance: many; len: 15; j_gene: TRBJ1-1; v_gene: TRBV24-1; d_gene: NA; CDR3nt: TGTGCCACCAGTGATTTCACCCTTCAGAACACTGAAGCTTTCTTT; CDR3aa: CATSDFTLQNTEAFF
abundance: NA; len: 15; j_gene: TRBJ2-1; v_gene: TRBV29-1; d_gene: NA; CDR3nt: TGCAGCGTTGTTATCGTGGACCCCACCTACAATGAGCAGTTCTTC; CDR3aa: CSVVIVDPTYNEQFF
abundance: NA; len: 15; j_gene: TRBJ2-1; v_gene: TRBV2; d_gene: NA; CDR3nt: TGTGCCAGCAGGGACGGTACCCTCTCCTACAATGAGCAGTTCTTC; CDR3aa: CASRDGTLSYNEQFF
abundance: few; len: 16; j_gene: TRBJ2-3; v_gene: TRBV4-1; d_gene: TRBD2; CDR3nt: TGCGCCAGCAGCCAGACCTCAGCGGGGGGGCGAGATACGCAGTATTTT; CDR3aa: CASSQTSAGGRDTQYF
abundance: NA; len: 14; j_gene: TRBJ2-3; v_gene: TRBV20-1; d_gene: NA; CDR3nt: TGCAGTGCTAGAGCGCCTGCGAGCACAGATACGCAGTATTTT; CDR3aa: CSARAPASTDTQYF
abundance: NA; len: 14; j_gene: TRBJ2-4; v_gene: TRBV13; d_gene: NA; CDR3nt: TGTGCCAGCAGCTCGACTGAAACCAAAAACATTCAGTACTTC; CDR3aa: CASSSTETKNIQYF
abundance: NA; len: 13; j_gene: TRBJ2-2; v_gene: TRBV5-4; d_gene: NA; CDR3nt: TGTGCCAGCAGCAACATCCTGGGCGGGGAGCTGTTTTTT; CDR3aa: CASSNILGGELFF
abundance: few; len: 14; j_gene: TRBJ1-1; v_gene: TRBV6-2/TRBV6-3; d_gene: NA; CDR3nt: TGTGCCAGCAGTCCCCCGCTGATGAACACTGAAGCTTTCTTT; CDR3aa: CASSPPLMNTEAFF
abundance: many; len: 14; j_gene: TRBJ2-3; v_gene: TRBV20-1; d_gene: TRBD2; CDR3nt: TGCAGTGCTAGGGGCGGGGGGGCCGTAGATACGCAGTATTTT; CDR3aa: CSARGGGAVDTQYF
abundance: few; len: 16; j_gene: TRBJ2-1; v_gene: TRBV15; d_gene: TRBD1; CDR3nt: TGTGCCACCAGCAGAGATCGGGCAGGGGGTGGCGATGAGCAGTTCTTC; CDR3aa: CATSRDRAGGGDEQFF
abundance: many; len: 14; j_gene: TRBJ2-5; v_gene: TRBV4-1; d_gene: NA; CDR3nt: TGCGCCAGCAGCCAGGCAGGGGCTGCGGAGACCCAGTACTTC; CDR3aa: CASSQAGAAETQYF
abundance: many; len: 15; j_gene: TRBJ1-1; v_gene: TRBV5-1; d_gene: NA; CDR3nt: TGCGCCAGCAGCCCCGGGTCAACCATGGGGACTGAAGCTTTCTTT; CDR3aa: CASSPGSTMGTEAFF
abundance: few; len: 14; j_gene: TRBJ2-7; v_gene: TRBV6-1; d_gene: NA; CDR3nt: TGTGCCAGCAGGGACAGTGATAGAGCCTACGAGCAGTACTTC; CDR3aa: CASRDSDRAYEQYF
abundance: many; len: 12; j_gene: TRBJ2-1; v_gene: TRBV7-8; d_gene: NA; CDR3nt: TGTGCCAGCAGACTGAGGGGAAATGAGCAGTTCTTC; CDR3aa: CASRLRGNEQFF
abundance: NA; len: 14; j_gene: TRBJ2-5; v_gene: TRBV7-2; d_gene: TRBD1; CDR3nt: TGTGCCAGCAGCTCCTGGACAGGGTCAGAGACCCAGTACTTC; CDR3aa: CASSSWTGSETQYF
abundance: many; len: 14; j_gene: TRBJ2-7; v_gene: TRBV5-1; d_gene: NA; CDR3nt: TGCGCCAGCAGCTTTGAGGGTGGGGCATACGAGCAGTACTTC; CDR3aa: CASSFEGGAYEQYF
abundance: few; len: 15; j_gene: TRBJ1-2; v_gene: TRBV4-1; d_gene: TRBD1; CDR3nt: TGCGCCAGCAGCCAAGGGGGACAGGGAGGCTATGGCTACACCTTC; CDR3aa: CASSQGGQGGYGYTF
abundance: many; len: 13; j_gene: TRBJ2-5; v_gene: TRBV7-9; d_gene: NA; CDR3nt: TGTGCCAGCAGCCCCCCCAATGGAGAGACCCAGTACTTC; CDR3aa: CASSPPNGETQYF
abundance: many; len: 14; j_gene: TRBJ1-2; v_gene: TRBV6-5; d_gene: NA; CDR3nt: TGTGCCAGCAGTTACCTCAGGACAGCCTATGGCTACACCTTC; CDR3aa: CASSYLRTAYGYTF
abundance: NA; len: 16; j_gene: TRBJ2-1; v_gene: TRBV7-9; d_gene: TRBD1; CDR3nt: TGTGCCAGCAGCTCATTCGGGACAGGCTCCTACAATGAGCAGTTCTTC; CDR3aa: CASSSFGTGSYNEQFF
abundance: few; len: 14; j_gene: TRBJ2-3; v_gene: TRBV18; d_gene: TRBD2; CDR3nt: TGTGCCAGCTCCTCCGGGACTAGGGCAGATACGCAGTATTTT; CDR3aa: CASSSGTRADTQYF
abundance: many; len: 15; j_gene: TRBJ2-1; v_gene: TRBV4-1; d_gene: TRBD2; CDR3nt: TGCGCCAGCAGCCCGGGACTAGCGGGGAAATATGAGCAGTTCTTC; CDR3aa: CASSPGLAGKYEQFF
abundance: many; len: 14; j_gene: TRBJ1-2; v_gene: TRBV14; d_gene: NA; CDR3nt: TGTGCCAGCAGCCAAGATTATGGAGGGGATGGCTACACCTTC; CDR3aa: CASSQDYGGDGYTF